The rows below give T cell receptor beta chains drawn from one sample of a study of regulatory T cells in long-lasting Graves disease. MiXCR, applied by TCRdb to the multiplex PCR reads, yields one record per CDR3 protein. The data show approximately 540,000 distinct CDR3 sequences, with more than 10% seen just once and around 9.3% held by the top ten. These sequences were also reported in another study, on T cells in Graves' hyperthyroidism and ophthalmopathy.

Sequencing used peripheral blood mononuclear cells (PBMCs), obtained at new diagnosis, from a patient treated with antithyroid drugs. These receptors originate from a woman aged 25 to 39 with Graves disease. Both conserved end residues are trimmed from each CDR3. D genes are given only for firm matches. Clone size is shown for a subset of rows, as once, few, many or a class of expanded clone.

V gene: TRBV20-1; clone size: NA; J gene: TRBJ2-1; D gene: TRBD2; CDR3 protein: SARLAGVTEQF
V gene: TRBV7-9; clone size: few; J gene: TRBJ2-7; D gene: NA; CDR3 protein: ASSLTIGGWVAGLTYEQY
V gene: TRBV20-1; clone size: many; J gene: TRBJ2-5; D gene: NA; CDR3 protein: SARGGLAQETQY
V gene: TRBV10-3; clone size: NA; J gene: TRBJ2-1; D gene: NA; CDR3 protein: AISSPANEQF
V gene: TRBV20-1; clone size: NA; J gene: TRBJ1-2; D gene: TRBD1; CDR3 protein: SARGTGDGYT
V gene: TRBV5-1; clone size: many; J gene: TRBJ1-2; D gene: NA; CDR3 protein: ASSLGGTNYGYT
V gene: TRBV29-1; clone size: many; J gene: TRBJ2-5; D gene: NA; CDR3 protein: SVEGEETQY
V gene: TRBV6-1; clone size: many; J gene: TRBJ1-1; D gene: NA; CDR3 protein: ASSYSLEVNTEAF
V gene: TRBV12-3/TRBV12-4; clone size: NA; J gene: TRBJ2-1; D gene: TRBD2; CDR3 protein: ASGGERESYNEQF
V gene: TRBV6-1; clone size: many; J gene: TRBJ1-6; D gene: NA; CDR3 protein: ASSEFGEAYSPLH
V gene: TRBV9; clone size: few; J gene: TRBJ2-1; D gene: TRBD2; CDR3 protein: ASSVELAGHNEQF
V gene: TRBV12-3/TRBV12-4; clone size: many; J gene: TRBJ2-1; D gene: TRBD2; CDR3 protein: ASTPGLAGINEQF
V gene: TRBV20-1; clone size: NA; J gene: TRBJ2-5; D gene: NA; CDR3 protein: SARGETSYQETQY
V gene: TRBV7-2; clone size: many; J gene: TRBJ2-1; D gene: NA; CDR3 protein: ASSLGQAPLSEQF
V gene: TRBV27; clone size: many; J gene: TRBJ2-2; D gene: NA; CDR3 protein: ASSSPSKGSGELF
V gene: TRBV20-1; clone size: many; J gene: TRBJ2-7; D gene: TRBD1; CDR3 protein: SVQDRGFSYEQY
V gene: TRBV6-9; clone size: NA; J gene: TRBJ1-2; D gene: NA; CDR3 protein: ASSFGVRRSGYT
V gene: TRBV6-2/TRBV6-3; clone size: many; J gene: TRBJ2-7; D gene: TRBD2; CDR3 protein: ASSPRASGSTYEQY
V gene: TRBV10-3; clone size: few; J gene: TRBJ2-4; D gene: TRBD1; CDR3 protein: AIRGTAWDIQY
V gene: TRBV27; clone size: many; J gene: TRBJ2-1; D gene: NA; CDR3 protein: ASSLNGRSSYNEQF
V gene: TRBV20-1; clone size: NA; J gene: TRBJ1-1; D gene: NA; CDR3 protein: SATDSHTEAS
V gene: TRBV10-3; clone size: many; J gene: TRBJ2-2; D gene: NA; CDR3 protein: AITSKAGSGELF
V gene: TRBV10-3; clone size: many; J gene: TRBJ1-1; D gene: NA; CDR3 protein: AISDGQNTEAF
V gene: TRBV14; clone size: few; J gene: TRBJ2-1; D gene: NA; CDR3 protein: ASSQDGWWAGKAYNEQF
V gene: TRBV6-1; clone size: many; J gene: TRBJ2-3; D gene: NA; CDR3 protein: ASRIRLSTDTQY
V gene: TRBV27; clone size: many; J gene: TRBJ2-3; D gene: NA; CDR3 protein: ASSLSINEGTQY
V gene: TRBV7-8; clone size: many; J gene: TRBJ2-1; D gene: NA; CDR3 protein: ASRRGNEQF
V gene: TRBV29-1; clone size: NA; J gene: TRBJ2-1; D gene: TRBD2; CDR3 protein: SVELLAEYNEQF
V gene: TRBV19; clone size: few; J gene: TRBJ1-5; D gene: NA; CDR3 protein: ASSSYGTPNQPQH
V gene: TRBV4-2; clone size: many; J gene: TRBJ2-1; D gene: TRBD2; CDR3 protein: ASSRDFNSGIYNEQF
V gene: TRBV7-9; clone size: few; J gene: TRBJ2-3; D gene: TRBD1; CDR3 protein: ASSLRTGSTDTQY
V gene: TRBV27; clone size: many; J gene: TRBJ1-2; D gene: TRBD1; CDR3 protein: ASSFLEGGQGENYGYT
V gene: TRBV7-2; clone size: many; J gene: TRBJ1-5; D gene: NA; CDR3 protein: ASSSRGSEQPQH
V gene: TRBV25-1; clone size: many; J gene: TRBJ2-3; D gene: TRBD2; CDR3 protein: ASSMLAGATDTQY
V gene: TRBV28; clone size: many; J gene: TRBJ1-6; D gene: NA; CDR3 protein: ASRTHVGGNNSPLH
V gene: TRBV27; clone size: many; J gene: TRBJ1-1; D gene: NA; CDR3 protein: ASSRGGGGTEAF
V gene: TRBV27; clone size: few; J gene: TRBJ2-6; D gene: NA; CDR3 protein: ASSSRGDSLGVLT
V gene: TRBV7-2; clone size: few; J gene: TRBJ2-7; D gene: TRBD2; CDR3 protein: ASSSPGLAGAYEQY
V gene: TRBV12-3/TRBV12-4; clone size: NA; J gene: TRBJ2-2; D gene: NA; CDR3 protein: ASSWRALNTGELF
V gene: TRBV19; clone size: few; J gene: TRBJ1-3; D gene: NA; CDR3 protein: ASSISSFYSGNTIY
V gene: TRBV28; clone size: few; J gene: TRBJ2-1; D gene: NA; CDR3 protein: ASSFGNGGVGVEQF
V gene: TRBV2; clone size: many; J gene: TRBJ1-1; D gene: NA; CDR3 protein: ASSELYTEAF
V gene: TRBV6-5; clone size: many; J gene: TRBJ1-3; D gene: NA; CDR3 protein: ASSYSGGRNTIY
V gene: TRBV19; clone size: few; J gene: TRBJ2-1; D gene: TRBD2; CDR3 protein: ASTSGGTRANEQF
V gene: TRBV7-6; clone size: many; J gene: TRBJ2-5; D gene: TRBD2; CDR3 protein: ASSSRTSGEETQY